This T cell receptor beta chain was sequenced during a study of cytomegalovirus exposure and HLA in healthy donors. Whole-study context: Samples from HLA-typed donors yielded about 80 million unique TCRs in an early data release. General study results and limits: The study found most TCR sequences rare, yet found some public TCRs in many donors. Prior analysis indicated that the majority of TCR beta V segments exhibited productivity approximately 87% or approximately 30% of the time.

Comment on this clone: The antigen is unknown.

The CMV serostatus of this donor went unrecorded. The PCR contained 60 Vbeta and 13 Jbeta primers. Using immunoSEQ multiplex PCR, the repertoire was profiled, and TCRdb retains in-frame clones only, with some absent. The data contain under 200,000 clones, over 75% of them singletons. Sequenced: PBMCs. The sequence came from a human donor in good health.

CDR3 in DNA: TGTGCCAGCAGTGGGGGGCTCAATCAGCCCCAGCATTTT. It yields the protein CASSGGLNQPQHF. This chain joins TRBV2 and TRBJ1-5; maybe TRBD1 (6 bases). The CDR3 has 13 amino acids. Germline V lookup: CDR1 SNHLY, CDR2 FYNNEI. V lost 4 bases and J lost 3, with 7 bases in between. The full variable domain, its missing parts supplied by reference TRBV2 and TRBJ1-5, is EPEVTQTPSHQVTQMGQEVILRCVPISNHLYFYWYRQILGQKVEFLVSFYNNEISEKSEIFDDQFSVERPDGSNFTLKIRSTKLEDSAMYFCASSGGLNQPQHFGDGTRLSIL.